What follows are 2 T cell receptor beta chains derived from one specimen sequenced in a study of blood T cell repertoires in COVID-19. Profiling relied on immunoSEQ multiplex PCR, and the TCRdb table lists in-frame clones only, not all of them. The sample yields about 24,000 clones, roughly 94% seen once. The specimen was peripheral blood. The receptors derive from a man between 65 and 79 years old with active COVID-19.

In this sample, this clone turned up a few times. This chain joins TRBV6-4 and TRBJ1-6; 8 positions match TRBD1. Germline loops: CDR1 MRHNA, CDR2 SNTAGT. CDR3 length equals 15 residues. V lost 5 bases and J lost 9; bases outside the gene matches: 9. The CDR3 reads CASSPDRAPSSPLHF. CDR3 DNA sequence: TGTGCCAGCAGTCCGGACAGGGCGCCGAGTTCACCCCTCCACTTT.

The CDR3 protein is CATSRAGTGNTEAFF. CDR3 sequence (DNA): TGTGCCACCAGCAGAGCCGGGACAGGGAACACTGAAGCTTTCTTT. The V and J genes are TRBV15 and TRBJ1-1; 8 bases line up with TRBD1. With 1 base clipped from V and 1 base from J, the junction kept 2 bases outside the gene matches. Germline CDR1 LNHNV, CDR2 YYDKDF (reference sequence). CDR3 length: 15 residues.